Reported below is one T cell receptor beta chain. These data come from a study of blood T cell repertoires in COVID-19. Study-wide background: T cells, B-cell-depleted T cells, or PBMCs supplied cDNA or gDNA.

Germline V gene sequence: CDR1 SGDLS, CDR2 YYNGEE. Between the trimmed V and J ends, which lost 0 bases and 3 bases, there was a span of 10 bases. The CDR3 has 15 residues. Assay: immunoSEQ multiplex PCR; the TCRdb copy retains only in-frame clones and omits some. The sample yields 90,000 to 130,000 clones, roughly four fifths seen once. Input material: peripheral blood. The chain carries TRBV9 and TRBJ1-5; D remains unclear. This receptor was taken from a woman between 65 and 79 years old with acute or convalescent COVID-19. The chain's CDR3 is CASSVEGGLNQPQHF. The CDR3 DNA reads as TGTGCCAGCAGCGTAGAAGGCGGTCTCAATCAGCCCCAGCATTTT.